A single sample is the source of the 10 T cell receptor beta chains below, sequenced in a study of cytomegalovirus exposure and HLA in healthy donors. The PCR contained 60 Vbeta and 13 Jbeta primers. Repertoires were generated with immunoSEQ multiplex PCR, while TCRdb's copy carries only in-frame clones and drops some. This table has about 97,000 clones, roughly four fifths appearing once. Sequenced material: PBMCs. Every receptor here comes from a man between 35 and 55 years old in good health and CMV-seronegative.

CDR3 nucleotide sequence: TGTGCCAGCAGTGATCCCTCTACTCAGGGGGGTAACACCATATATTTT. This translates into CASSDPSTQGGNTIYF. This chain connects TRBV6-1 to TRBJ1-3; the match to TRBD1 covers 7 bases. Looked up from germline, CDR1 is MNHNS and CDR2 is SASEGT. The CDR3 is 16 residues long. Unmatched junction bases numbered 12, after V lost 3 bases and J lost 7 bases.

The J gene is TRBJ1-2, the V gene TRBV2; D not certain. The CDR3 contains 12 residues. Germline V CDR1 and CDR2: SNHLY, FYNNEI. With 7 bases removed from V and 4 bases from J, the gap between germline ends came to 10 bases. The DNA of the CDR3 is TGTGCCAGCAACGAGGGCCTCTATGGCTACACCTTC. Protein sequence: CASNEGLYGYTF.

The CDR3: CASSQTTGQGADTQYF. CDR3 sequence (DNA): TGTGCCAGCAGCCAAACCACGGGACAGGGCGCAGATACGCAGTATTTT. The chain employs TRBV4-2 and TRBJ2-3; 9 bases fit TRBD1. The CDR3 runs 16 residues. J was trimmed by 4 bases and V by 2 bases; bases with no gene match: 7. From germline, CDR1 is LGHNA and CDR2 YNFKEQ.

This rearrangement joins TRBV5-5 to TRBJ2-3, with 11 bases aligning to TRBD2. With 5 bases clipped from V and 3 bases from J, the junction kept 5 bases outside the gene matches. CDR3 length: 15 amino acids. Germline V gene lookup returns CDR1 SGHKS and CDR2 YYEKEE (reference sequence). CDR3 amino acids: CASSLAGGRTDTQYF. CDR3 coding DNA: TGTGCCAGCAGTTTAGCGGGGGGGCGGACAGATACGCAGTATTTT.

The chain joins TRBV30 to TRBJ1-4; TRBD1 is a possible D gene (6 bases). Trimming stripped 2 bases from V and 8 bases from J, with 15 bases between. CDR3 size: 14 residues. Germline V CDR1 and CDR2: GTSNPN, SVGIG (reference sequence). CDR3 bases: TGTGCCTGGAGTACACAGGGCCGTCGGGAAAAACTGTTTTTT. Protein: CAWSTQGRREKLFF.

The genes are TRBV7-2 and TRBJ2-5, with 8 bases fitting TRBD1. The germline V gene encodes CDR1 SGHTA and CDR2 FQGNSA. V gave up 7 bases and J gave up 5 bases; unmatched junction bases: 12. This CDR3 is 15 amino acids long. The CDR3 region is CASTYRTGLSETQYF. The CDR3 DNA is TGTGCCAGCACTTACCGGACAGGGTTATCGGAGACCCAGTACTTC. Complete variable domain (other parts from reference TRBV7-2 and TRBJ2-5): GAGVSQSPSNKVTEKGKDVELRCDPISGHTALYWYRQSLGQGLEFLIYFQGNSAPDKSGLPSDRFSAERTGGSVSTLTIQRTQQEDSAVYLCASTYRTGLSETQYFGPGTRLLVL.

In DNA form, the CDR3 reads TGTGCCACCAGCAGAGATAAGGAGGGATCCTACGAGCAGTACTTC. It encodes CATSRDKEGSYEQYF. This rearrangement joins TRBV15 to TRBJ2-7; perhaps TRBD2 as D (6 bases). CDR1 is LNHNV, CDR2 YYDKDF, per germline (reference sequence). V was cut by 0 bases and J by 1 base, with 10 bases left in between. The CDR3 extends over 15 amino acids.

J is TRBJ2-3 and V is TRBV7-2; D is undetermined. Trimming took off 1 base at V and 2 bases at J, with 13 bases between the two ends. The germline V gene has CDR1 SGHTA and CDR2 FQGNSA. This CDR3 spans 16 amino acids. In nucleotides, the CDR3 is TGTGCCAGCAGCTTAGTAACACCGAAAGACACAGATACGCAGTATTTT. As protein: CASSLVTPKDTDTQYF.

The chain joins TRBV29-1 to TRBJ2-7; 8 bases agree with TRBD1. Trimming at V came to 7 bases and at J to 2 bases, leaving 13 bases not matched to a gene. Per the germline V gene, CDR1 is SQVTM and CDR2 is ANQGSEA. CDR3 size: 15 residues. The DNA of the CDR3 is TGCAGCGCCGTATTTCCGGGACAGGCCCCCTACGAGCAGTACTTC. As protein: CSAVFPGQAPYEQYF.

This chain uses TRBV7-3 with TRBJ2-3; perhaps TRBD2 as D (5 bases). V was clipped by 2 bases and J by 8 bases, with 17 bases between them. Looked up from germline, CDR1 is SGHTA and CDR2 is FQGTGA. The CDR3 spans 15 residues. The CDR3 loop is CASSLGRAPGSTQYF. The CDR3 DNA sequence: TGTGCCAGCAGCTTAGGGCGGGCTCCTGGTAGTACGCAGTATTTT.